This T cell receptor (beta chain) was captured by sequencing in a study of naive and memory T cell subsets. Study-wide points: Especially in CD8 cells, naive repertoires contained a few larger clonotypes, possibly CD45RA-re-expressing memory cells.

A word on this clonotype: Its antigen is not known.

An equimolar mix of two oligonucleotides served as the beta constant-region primer for TRBC1 and TRBC2. Ligated cDNA was amplified by four rounds of PCR with nested alpha and beta constant-region primers and SP2. TCRdb used MiXCR to reprocess the UMI-ligation and nested PCR reads, holding one entry per CDR3 protein. The sample shows about 99,000 distinct CDR3 sequences, 14% of them seen only once. Germline CDR1 SGHRS, CDR2 YFSETQ. V lost 5 bases and J lost 0; bases outside the gene matches: 13. The CDR3 consists of 19 residues. Material for sequencing was naive CD8+ T cells from blood. The J gene is TRBJ2-3, the V gene TRBV5-1, with 12 bases that match TRBD2. The receptor was derived from a human donor in good health. The CDR3 is CASSTLAGGDISSTDTQYF. The CDR3 DNA reads as TGCGCCAGCAGTACACTAGCGGGAGGTGATATTTCTAGCACAGATACGCAGTATTTT.